The rows below give T cell receptor beta chains drawn from one sample of a study of PD-L1 blockade in urothelial cancer. Clones were sequenced by immunoSEQ multiplex PCR, and TCRdb holds only the in-frame ones, with some missing. The sample yields tens of thousands of clones, around 84% seen once. This specimen consisted of PBMCs, obtained around atezolizumab (anti-PD-L1) treatment. The receptors were gathered from an older man with urothelial cancer. Each CDR3 is given with its conserved first and last residue. The order of the fields is J gene, V gene, CDR3 protein.

>TRBJ2-7|TRBV4-1
CASSQVPGASYEQYF
>TRBJ1-4|TRBV18
CTSSRGQGEKLFF
>TRBJ2-3|TRBV5-1
CASSLAQGFADTQYF
>TRBJ2-7|TRBV27
CASSLDRGHEQYF
>TRBJ2-1|TRBV27
CASSSNGRSNEQFF
>TRBJ1-4|TRBV25-1
CASRQTGLNEKLFF
>TRBJ2-1|TRBV2
CASNVGSEQFF
>TRBJ1-2|TRBV25-1
CASSEYKTGYGYTF
>TRBJ1-5|TRBV28
CASSPGQASNQPQHF
>TRBJ1-1|TRBV13
CASSLFRPEGWNTEAFF
>TRBJ1-1|TRBV28
CASSLTGGITEAFF
>TRBJ2-2|TRBV11-2
CASRLQGPPGELFF
>TRBJ2-1|TRBV9
CASSFRTSGINEQFF
>TRBJ2-5|TRBV9
CASSVSGKETQYF
>TRBJ2-7|TRBV2
CASGRVGTALGQYF
>TRBJ2-7|TRBV7-2
CASSLGLRGAGEQYF
>TRBJ2-3|TRBV10-2
CASRGGITDTQYF
>TRBJ2-5|TRBV25-1
CASSKPDRVQETQYF
>TRBJ2-1|TRBV19
CASSTPAGGRANEQFF
>TRBJ2-7|TRBV10-1
CASSYRDRVYEQYF
>TRBJ1-2|TRBV28
CASSFQAYGYTF
>TRBJ2-7|TRBV6-5
CASTRGAGGGYEQYF